The 5 T cell receptor beta chains presented below share a single source sample, sequenced in a study. TCRdb re-analysed the RT-PCR reads in MiXCR, keeping a single row per CDR3 protein. The repertoire consists of about 700,000 distinct CDR3 sequences, with 13% to 15% occurring once and the leading ten covering 3.6%. The sequencing sample was made of memory CD4+ T cells from blood. The receptors derive from a female donor in good health, serving as a healthy control.

The gene calls are TRBV7-2 and TRBJ2-7; D tentatively reads TRBD1 or TRBD2 (6 bases each). The germline V and J ends were trimmed by 1 base and 6 bases, with 13 bases remaining between them. In germline, CDR1 is SGHTA, CDR2 FQGNSA. The CDR3 sequence is 14 residues long. CDR3 in amino acids: CASSLGVRGGEQYF. The CDR3 coding sequence is TGTGCCAGCAGCTTAGGTGTCAGGGGAGGCGAGCAGTACTTC.

This clonotype was counted only a few times. The rearrangement uses TRBV10-3 and TRBJ1-5, with D hard to call. The V end was cut by 7 bases, the J end by 7 bases, with 17 bases between. The CDR3 is 14 residues long. Germline V gives CDR1 ENHRY, CDR2 SYGVKD. CDR3 nucleotides: TGTGCCATCAAACCCGACGGGCTGGGACAGCCCCAGCATTTT. Its protein product is CAIKPDGLGQPQHF.

This clonotype has at least ten counts. The chain uses TRBV10-3 and TRBJ2-1, with no clear D. Per germline, CDR1 ENHRY and CDR2 SYGVKD. The ends were cut back, 4 bases at V and 5 bases at J, with 3 bases in the middle. This CDR3 spans 11 amino acids. In DNA form, the CDR3 reads TGTGCCATCAGTGGAAACAATGAGCAGTTCTTC. Its protein is CAISGNNEQFF.

The table lists this clonotype with a few counts. This rearrangement joins TRBV12-3 or TRBV12-4 to TRBJ1-4; a possible D gene is TRBD1 (5 bases). V was pared by 1 base and J by 3 bases, with 15 bases between. The CDR3 is made up of 17 amino acids. CDR3 in amino acids: CASSLDVGVGANEKLFF. Here the CDR3 DNA reads TGTGCCAGCAGTTTAGACGTGGGGGTTGGGGCTAATGAAAAACTGTTTTTT.

Ten or more counts support this clonotype. The chain joins TRBV29-1 to TRBJ2-3; 16 bases align to TRBD2. CDR1 and CDR2 from the germline V gene are SQVTM and ANQGSEA. J lost 2 bases, V lost 5 bases, and 19 bases had no gene match. CDR3 length equals 21 residues. CDR3 loop: CSVQSYPGLAGGSPLTDTQYF. CDR3 sequence (DNA): TGCAGCGTTCAAAGTTACCCGGGACTAGCGGGAGGGTCCCCCCTCACAGATACGCAGTATTTT.